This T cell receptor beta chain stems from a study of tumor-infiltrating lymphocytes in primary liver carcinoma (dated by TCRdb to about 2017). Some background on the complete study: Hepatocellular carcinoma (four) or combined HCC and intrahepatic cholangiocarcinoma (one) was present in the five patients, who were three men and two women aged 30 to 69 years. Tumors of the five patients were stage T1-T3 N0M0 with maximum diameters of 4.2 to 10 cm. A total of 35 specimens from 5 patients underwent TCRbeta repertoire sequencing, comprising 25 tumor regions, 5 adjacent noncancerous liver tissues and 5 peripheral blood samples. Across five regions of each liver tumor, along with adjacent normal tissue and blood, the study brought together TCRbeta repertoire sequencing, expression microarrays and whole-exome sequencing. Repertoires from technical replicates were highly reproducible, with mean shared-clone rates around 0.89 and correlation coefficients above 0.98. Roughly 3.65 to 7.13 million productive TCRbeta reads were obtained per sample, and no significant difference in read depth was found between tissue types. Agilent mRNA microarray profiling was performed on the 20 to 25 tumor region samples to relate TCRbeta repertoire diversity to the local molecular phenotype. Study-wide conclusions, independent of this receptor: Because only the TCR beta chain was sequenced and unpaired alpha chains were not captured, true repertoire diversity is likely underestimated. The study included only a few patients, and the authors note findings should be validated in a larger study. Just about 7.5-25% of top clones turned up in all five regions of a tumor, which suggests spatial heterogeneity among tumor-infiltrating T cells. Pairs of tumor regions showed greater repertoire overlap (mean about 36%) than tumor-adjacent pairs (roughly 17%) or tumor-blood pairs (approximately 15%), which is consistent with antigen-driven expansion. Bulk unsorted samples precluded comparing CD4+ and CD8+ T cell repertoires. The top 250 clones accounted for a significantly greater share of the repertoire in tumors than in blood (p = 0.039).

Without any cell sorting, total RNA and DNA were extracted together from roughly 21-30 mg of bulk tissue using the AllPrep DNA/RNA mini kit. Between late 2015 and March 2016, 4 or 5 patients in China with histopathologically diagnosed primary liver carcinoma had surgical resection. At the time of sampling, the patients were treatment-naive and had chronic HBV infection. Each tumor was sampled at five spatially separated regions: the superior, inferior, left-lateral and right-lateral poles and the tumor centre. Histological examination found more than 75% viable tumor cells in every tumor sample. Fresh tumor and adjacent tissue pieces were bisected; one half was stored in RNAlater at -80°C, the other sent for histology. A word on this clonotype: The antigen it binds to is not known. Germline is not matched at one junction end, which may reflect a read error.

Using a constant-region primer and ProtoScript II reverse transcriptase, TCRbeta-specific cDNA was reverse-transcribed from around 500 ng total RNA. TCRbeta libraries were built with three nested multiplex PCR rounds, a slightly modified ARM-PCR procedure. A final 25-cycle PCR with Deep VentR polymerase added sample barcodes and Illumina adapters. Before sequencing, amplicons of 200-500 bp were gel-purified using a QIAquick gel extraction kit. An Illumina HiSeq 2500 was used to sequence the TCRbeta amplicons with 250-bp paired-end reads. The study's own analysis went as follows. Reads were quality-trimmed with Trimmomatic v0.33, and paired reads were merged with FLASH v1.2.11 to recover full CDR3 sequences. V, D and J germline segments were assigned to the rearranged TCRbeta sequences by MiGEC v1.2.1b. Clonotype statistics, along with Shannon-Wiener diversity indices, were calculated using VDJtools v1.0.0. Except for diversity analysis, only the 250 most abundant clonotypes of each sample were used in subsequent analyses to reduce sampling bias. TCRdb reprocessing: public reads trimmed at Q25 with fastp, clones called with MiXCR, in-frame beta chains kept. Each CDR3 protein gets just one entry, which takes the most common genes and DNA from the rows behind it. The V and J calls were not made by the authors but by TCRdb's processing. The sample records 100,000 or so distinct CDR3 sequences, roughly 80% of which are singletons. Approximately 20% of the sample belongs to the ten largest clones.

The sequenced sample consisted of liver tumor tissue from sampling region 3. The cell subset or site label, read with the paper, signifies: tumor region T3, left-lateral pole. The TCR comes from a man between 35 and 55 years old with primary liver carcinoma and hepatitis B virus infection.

The encoded CDR3 is CASSLTTGDTGELFF. The sequenced DNA is TGTGCCAGCAGCTTAACGACAGGGGACACCGGGGAGCTCTTTTTT. This receptor chain uses TRBV11-3 and TRBJ2-2, and 8 junctional nucleotides match TRBD1. CDR1 SGHNT and CDR2 YENEEA were looked up in the germline V gene. Inclusive of the bounding cysteine and phenylalanine, the CDR3 is 15 residues long. CDR3 DNA is the only sequence kept; it has 45 bases, read in frame from the first base.